This T cell receptor beta chain was documented in a study of glioma-infiltrating T cells. The iRepertoire nested amplicon-rescue multiplex PCR amplified TCR alpha and beta CDR3s from RNA. TCRdb reprocessed the multiplex PCR reads with MiXCR, giving one entry per CDR3 protein. The sample records around 180,000 distinct CDR3 sequences, more than 35% being singletons. Findings and limits, study-wide: Non-neoplastic patients had below-expected tissue-blood divergence, while all gliomas exceeded expectation. CDR3 overlap between tissue and blood was very small.

A note on this clonotype: Its antigen is still unknown.

Sequencing used glioma tissue, nonneoplastic brain tissue, or PBMCs (not recorded which). The receptor was derived from a human donor with low-grade glioma or glioblastoma, undergoing nonglioma brain surgery, or in good health (not recorded which).

The CDR3 DNA reads TGCAGTGGCTCTGTCTGGGGAGGGCAAGGGGAGGAGTACTTC. This sequence encodes CSGSVWGGQGEEYF. The chain joins TRBV20-1 to TRBJ2-7; TRBD2 matches 7 bases. After removal of 7 bases from V and 11 bases from J, the junction contained 20 bases not matched to a gene. Germline V gene lookup returns CDR1 DFQATT and CDR2 SNEGSKA (reference sequence). The CDR3 is 14 residues long.